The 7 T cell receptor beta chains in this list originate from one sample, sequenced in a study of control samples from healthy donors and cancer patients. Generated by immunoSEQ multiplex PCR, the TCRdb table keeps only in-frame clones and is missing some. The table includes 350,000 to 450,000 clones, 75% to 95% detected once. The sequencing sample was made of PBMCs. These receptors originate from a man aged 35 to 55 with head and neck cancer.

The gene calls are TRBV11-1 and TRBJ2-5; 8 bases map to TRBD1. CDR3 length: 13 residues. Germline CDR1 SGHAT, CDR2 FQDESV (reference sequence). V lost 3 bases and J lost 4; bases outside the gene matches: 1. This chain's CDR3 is CASSFRGLETQYF. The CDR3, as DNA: TGTGCCAGCAGCTTCAGGGGGCTAGAGACCCAGTACTTC.

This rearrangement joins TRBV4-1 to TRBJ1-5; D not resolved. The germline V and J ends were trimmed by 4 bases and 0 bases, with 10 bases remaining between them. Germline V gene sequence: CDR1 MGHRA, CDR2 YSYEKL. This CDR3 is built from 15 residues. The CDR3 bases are TGCGCCAGCAGCCCATTTCTTGATAGCAATCAGCCCCAGCATTTT. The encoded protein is CASSPFLDSNQPQHF.

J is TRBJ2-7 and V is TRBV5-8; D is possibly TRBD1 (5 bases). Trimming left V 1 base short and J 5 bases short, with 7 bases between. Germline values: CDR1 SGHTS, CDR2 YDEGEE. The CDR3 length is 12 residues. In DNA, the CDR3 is TGTGCCAGCAGCTTGACCAGGGACGAGCAGTACTTC. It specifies CASSLTRDEQYF.

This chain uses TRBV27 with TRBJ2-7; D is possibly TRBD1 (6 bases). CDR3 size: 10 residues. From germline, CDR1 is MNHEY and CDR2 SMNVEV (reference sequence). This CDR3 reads CAGSPLSGAV. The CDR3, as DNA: TGTGCCGGATCCCCCCTCTCAGGGGCGGTC.

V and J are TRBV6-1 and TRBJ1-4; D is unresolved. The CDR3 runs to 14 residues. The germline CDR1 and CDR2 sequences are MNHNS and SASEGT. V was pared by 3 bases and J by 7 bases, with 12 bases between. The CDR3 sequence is CASSDLELGEKLFF. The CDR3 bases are TGTGCCAGCAGTGACCTTGAGCTGGGTGAAAAACTGTTTTTT.

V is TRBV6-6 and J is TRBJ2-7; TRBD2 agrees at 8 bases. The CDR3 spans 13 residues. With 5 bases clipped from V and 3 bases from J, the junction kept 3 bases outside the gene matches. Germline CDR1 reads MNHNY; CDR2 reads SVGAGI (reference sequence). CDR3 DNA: TGTGCCAGCAGTCTGACTAGCGACTACGAGCAGTACTTC. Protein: CASSLTSDYEQYF.

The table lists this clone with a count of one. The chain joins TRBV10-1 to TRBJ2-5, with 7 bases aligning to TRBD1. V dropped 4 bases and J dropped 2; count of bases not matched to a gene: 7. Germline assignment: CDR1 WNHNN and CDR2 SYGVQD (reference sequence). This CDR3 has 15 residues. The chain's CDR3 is CASSGYRGGQETQYF. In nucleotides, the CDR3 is TGCGCCAGCAGTGGCTACAGGGGCGGACAAGAGACCCAGTACTTC.